A single sample gave rise to the 21 T cell receptor beta chains below, sequenced in a study of OX40 agonist ivuxolimab in advanced cancers. Using immunoSEQ multiplex PCR, the repertoire was profiled, and TCRdb retains in-frame clones only, with some absent. Altogether fewer than 70,000 clones are present, more than 85% being singletons, with the ten largest covering 3.5% to 4%. The sample was CD4+ or CD8+ T cells sorted from blood, taken in a trial of the OX40 agonist ivuxolimab. These receptors were obtained from an adult with an advanced solid tumor such as melanoma, head and neck, liver or kidney cancer.

This clone was detected only once. The V call is TRBV15, the J call TRBJ1-1, with D possibly TRBD1 on 6 matching bases. Germline V gene sequence: CDR1 LNHNV, CDR2 YYDKDF (reference sequence). The CDR3 runs 17 residues. Trimming took 3 bases from V and 5 from J, leaving 22 bases between them. The CDR3 coding sequence is TGTGCCACCAGCAGGGGGGGCATCGGGTCTTTAGGTACTGAAGCTTTCTTT. It is translated as CATSRGGIGSLGTEAFF.

The chain links TRBV5-1 to TRBJ2-1, with 9 bases fitting TRBD2. This CDR3 is built from 16 residues. The trim removed 2 bases at V and 2 bases at J, leaving 5 bases unmatched. Per the germline V gene, CDR1 is SGHRS and CDR2 is YFSETQ. CDR3 protein: CASSFSAGGTYNEQFF. The CDR3 DNA reads TGCGCCAGCAGCTTCTCAGCGGGGGGAACCTACAATGAGCAGTTCTTC.

This chain joins TRBV5-1 and TRBJ1-1, with 10 bases identical to TRBD1. The CDR3 is 15 amino acids. Trimming at V came to 4 bases and at J to 1 base, leaving 4 bases not matched to a gene. The germline gives CDR1 SGHRS, CDR2 YFSETQ. Here the CDR3 reads CASSLTGGPNTEAFF. As DNA, the CDR3 is TGCGCCAGCAGCCTGACAGGGGGCCCGAACACTGAAGCTTTCTTT.

This clone was observed a single time. The CDR3 DNA follows: TGTGCCAGCAGCGTTCTGAGCGGACAGGGCAGGGAGACCCAGTACTTC. Amino acids: CASSVLSGQGRETQYF. The V call is TRBV9, the J call TRBJ2-5, with 8 nucleotides matching TRBD1. Germline V gives CDR1 SGDLS, CDR2 YYNGEE. V trimming: 2 bases; J trimming: 5 bases; junction bases outside the gene matches: 11. There are 16 residues in the CDR3.

V usage is TRBV19 and J usage is TRBJ2-3; tentatively, D is TRBD1 (7 bases). Trimming took off 4 bases at V and 2 bases at J, with 13 bases between the two ends. The CDR3 sequence is 15 residues long. Germline-derived CDR1 and CDR2 are LNHDA and SQIVND (reference sequence). The CDR3 region is CASSRGDRNTDTQYF. As DNA, the CDR3 is TGTGCCAGTAGTAGGGGGGACAGAAACACAGATACGCAGTATTTT.

The chain is built from TRBV11-2 and TRBJ2-1; D may be TRBD1 or TRBD2 (5 bases each). Between the trimmed V and J ends, which lost 0 bases and 4 bases, there was a span of 10 bases. The CDR3 consists of 15 residues. Germline V gives CDR1 SGHAT, CDR2 FQNNGV. DNA of the CDR3: TGTGCCAGCAGCTTAGACTCTGGGGGTTACAATGAGCAGTTCTTC. Amino acid sequence: CASSLDSGGYNEQFF.

V gene TRBV19 combines with J gene TRBJ1-1, with a weak D call TRBD1 (5 bases). This CDR3 is 15 amino acids long. Germline loops: CDR1 LNHDA, CDR2 SQIVND (reference sequence). The V end lost 6 bases, the J end lost 1 base, and 15 bases lay between the germline ends. In nucleotides, the CDR3 is TGTGCCAGTAGCCCCGAGTACAGGCGGAACACTGAAGCTTTCTTT. Amino acid sequence: CASSPEYRRNTEAFF.

The V gene is TRBV9, the J gene TRBJ1-5, with 8 nucleotides matching TRBD1. Germline CDR1 SGDLS, CDR2 YYNGEE. The CDR3 sequence is 14 residues long. After removal of 3 bases from V and 2 bases from J, the junction contained 1 base not matched to a gene. CDR3 coding DNA: TGTGCCAGCAGCGCGACAGGGGGCAATCAGCCCCAGCATTTT. Its protein is CASSATGGNQPQHF.

This chain connects TRBV28 to TRBJ2-7; 7 bases match TRBD1. CDR1 is MDHEN and CDR2 is SYDVKM in the germline V gene. The ends lost 6 bases at V and 3 bases at J; junction bases unmatched: 11. This CDR3 contains 15 residues. CDR3 in amino acids: CASRPPGQLSYEQYF. CDR3 bases: TGTGCCAGCAGGCCTCCGGGACAGTTAAGCTACGAGCAGTACTTC. Full variable domain (remainder filled in from reference TRBV28 and TRBJ2-7): DVKVTQSSRYLVKRTGEKVFLECVQDMDHENMFWYRQDPGLGLRLIYFSYDVKMKEKGDIPEGYSVSREKKERFSLILESASTNQTSMYLCASRPPGQLSYEQYFGPGTRLTVT.

V gene TRBV2 combines with J gene TRBJ2-7; D may be TRBD1 (5 bases). V was pared by 6 bases and J by 4 bases, with 10 bases between. Germline V gene sequence: CDR1 SNHLY, CDR2 FYNNEI. This CDR3 has 12 amino acids. CDR3 loop: CASRQGQYEQYF. The CDR3 DNA reads as TGTGCCAGCAGACAAGGACAATACGAGCAGTACTTC.

The chain combines TRBV5-4 with TRBJ2-3; a weak D match, TRBD1 (6 bases). CDR3 length: 15 amino acids. V lost 4 bases to trimming and J lost 3 bases, with 15 bases between them. The germline gives CDR1 SGHNT, CDR2 YYREEE (reference sequence). The DNA of the CDR3 is TGTGCCAGCAGCCCGAGGGGGATTGGGACAGATACGCAGTATTTT. This gives the protein CASSPRGIGTDTQYF.

The chain employs TRBV4-1 and TRBJ1-1; tentatively, D is TRBD1 (6 bases). CDR1 is MGHRA and CDR2 is YSYEKL in the germline V gene. The CDR3 covers 14 residues. Trimming removed 4 bases from V and 3 bases from J, with 12 bases in between. CDR3 coding DNA: TGCGCCAGCAGCCGAGACAGGCGGCACACTGAAGCTTTCTTT. This codes for CASSRDRRHTEAFF.

This clone is a singleton in its sample. The chain links TRBV18 to TRBJ1-3, with 7 nucleotides matching TRBD1. Germline V gene data show CDR1 as KGHSH and CDR2 as LQKENI. J lost 1 base, V lost 2 bases, and 5 bases had no gene match. The CDR3 has 16 amino acids. CDR3 bases: TGTGCCAGCTCACCATCAGGGGGGTCTTCTGGAAACACCATATATTTT. Residues: CASSPSGGSSGNTIYF.

The chain employs TRBV14 and TRBJ1-6; no firm D call. Germline-derived CDR1 and CDR2 are SGHDN and FVKESK. V dropped 0 bases and J dropped 8 bases, with 5 bases sitting between them. The CDR3 runs to 13 residues. CDR3 region: CASSQELDSPLHF. The CDR3 DNA follows: TGTGCCAGCAGCCAAGAATTGGATTCACCCCTCCACTTT.

This CDR3 reads CASGPPRGPTRLETQYF. The CDR3 region has the DNA TGTGCTAGTGGTCCCCCCAGGGGTCCCACGCGGTTGGAGACCCAGTACTTC. The chain joins TRBV12-5 to TRBJ2-5, with D possibly being TRBD1 (6 bases). The V gene's germline CDR1 is LGHNT and CDR2 FRNRAP. The CDR3 is 17 amino acids. V was trimmed by 5 bases and J by 5 bases, leaving 24 bases between them.

The chain recombines TRBV19 with TRBJ1-1; D remains ambiguous. Germline CDR1 and CDR2: LNHDA and SQIVND (reference sequence). Between the trimmed V and J ends, which lost 7 bases and 1 base, there was a span of 10 bases. The CDR3 totals 13 residues. CDR3 DNA sequence: TGTGCCAGTAACGTAGGACGGAACACTGAAGCTTTCTTT. It translates to CASNVGRNTEAFF.

The genes are TRBV27 and TRBJ2-2, with D perhaps TRBD1 (5 bases). CDR3 size: 16 residues. V lost 2 bases and J 4 bases, leaving 14 bases between the germline ends. Germline CDR1 reads MNHEY; CDR2 reads SMNVEV (reference sequence). CDR3 loop: CASSLTGQAITGELFF. In nucleotides, the CDR3 is TGTGCCAGCAGTTTAACCGGACAAGCAATCACCGGGGAGCTGTTTTTT.

The chain couples TRBV7-2 to TRBJ1-1; D remains unclear. CDR1 is SGHTA, CDR2 FQGNSA, per germline. This CDR3 has 12 amino acids. V lost 4 bases to trimming and J lost 4 bases, with 7 bases between them. The CDR3 sequence is CASSSYTTEAFF. DNA for the CDR3: TGTGCCAGCAGCTCCTACACCACTGAAGCTTTCTTT.

The V call is TRBV4-2, the J call TRBJ2-5; unclear D gene. The CDR3 extends over 16 amino acids. V shed 1 base and J shed 0 bases, with 12 bases lying between them. Per germline, CDR1 LGHNA and CDR2 YNFKEQ. The CDR3 is CASSQVPQADQETQYF. The DNA for the CDR3 is TGTGCCAGCAGCCAAGTCCCCCAGGCCGACCAAGAGACCCAGTACTTC.

The chain links TRBV7-3 to TRBJ1-5, with D possibly TRBD1 on 5 matching bases. The length of the CDR3 is 13 residues. V was pared by 5 bases and J by 6 bases, with 11 bases between. Per the germline V gene, CDR1 is SGHTA and CDR2 is FQGTGA. The chain's CDR3 is CASSIGTGQPQHF. The DNA for the CDR3 is TGTGCCAGCAGCATCGGGACGGGTCAGCCCCAGCATTTT.

The table lists this clone with a count of one. The V call is TRBV7-2, the J call TRBJ2-2; 12 nucleotides match TRBD1. Trimming removed 2 bases from V and 5 bases from J; junction bases left unmatched: 3. Germline V gives CDR1 SGHTA, CDR2 FQGNSA. The CDR3 has 16 amino acids. DNA of the CDR3: TGTGCCAGCAGCTTACGGGACAGGGGGCATACCGGGGAGCTGTTTTTT. It yields the protein CASSLRDRGHTGELFF.